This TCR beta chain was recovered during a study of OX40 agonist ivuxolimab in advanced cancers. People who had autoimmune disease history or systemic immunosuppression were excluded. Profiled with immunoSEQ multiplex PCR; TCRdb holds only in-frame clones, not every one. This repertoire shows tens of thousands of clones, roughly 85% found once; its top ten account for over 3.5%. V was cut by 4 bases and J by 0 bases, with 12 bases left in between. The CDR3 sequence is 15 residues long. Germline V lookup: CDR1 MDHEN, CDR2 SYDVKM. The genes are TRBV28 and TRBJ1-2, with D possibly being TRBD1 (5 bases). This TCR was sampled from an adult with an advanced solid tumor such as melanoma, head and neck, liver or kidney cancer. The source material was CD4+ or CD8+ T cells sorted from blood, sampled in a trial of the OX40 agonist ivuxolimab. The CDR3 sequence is CASSSKGQTNYGYTF. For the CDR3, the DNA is TGTGCCAGCAGTTCAAAAGGACAAACTAACTATGGCTACACCTTC.